This T cell receptor beta chain appears in the sequencing data of a study of glioma-infiltrating T cells after dendritic cell vaccination. Study-level background: Autologous tumor lysate-pulsed dendritic cell vaccination was given between about 2003 and 2012.

Overall study findings and caveats: Higher pretreatment TIL content predicted longer progression-free time and survival. The cohort had few patients with full blood and tumor sets.

Clones were read by immunoSEQ multiplex PCR, and TCRdb kept only the in-frame ones, dropping some. Of just under 60,000 clones detected, roughly four fifths appear once; the ten largest clones hold 15% to 17%. The germline V gene has CDR1 GTSNPN and CDR2 SVGIG (reference sequence). The CDR3 sequence is 12 residues long. V lost 0 bases to trimming and J lost 5 bases, with 7 bases between them. Noted time point: after dendritic cell vaccination, including at tumor progression/relapse. None of the glioblastoma patients had an isocitrate dehydrogenase mutation. Details on this clone: Its antigen is not known.

The chain is built from TRBV30 and TRBJ2-5; no clear D. The TCR originated in a human donor with glioblastoma. The sequences come from blood, collected after dendritic cell vaccination. The CDR3 sequence: CAWSVLWETQYF. The CDR3 DNA reads as TGTGCCTGGAGTGTACTGTGGGAGACCCAGTACTTC.